Included here is one T cell receptor (beta chain) sequence, with context. Data came from immunoSEQ multiplex PCR; TCRdb stores just in-frame clones and leaves some out. The profile shows approximately 220,000 clones, approximately 90% of them singletons. The CDR3 runs 16 residues. V gave up 0 bases and J gave up 11 bases; unmatched junction bases: 9. Germline CDR1 reads MNHEY; CDR2 reads SMNVEV (reference sequence). The entry originates in a study of blood T cell repertoires in COVID-19. Study summary: COVID-19 samples collected from the United States, Italy and Spain covered acute and convalescent phases. PBMCs, B-cell-depleted T cells, or T cells provided the cDNA or gDNA that made up the material.

In terms of age and location, participants ranged from roughly 18 to 90 years and lived in about 25 US areas. Recovered Cohort 3 donors showed two negative PCRs, clearance, or symptom resolution. Sequencing was performed on PBMCs or T cells enriched from blood (not recorded which). The clonotype originates from a man aged 25 to 40 who had recovered from COVID-19. The J gene is TRBJ1-6, the V gene TRBV27; 8 bases match TRBD1. The CDR3 is CASSLSWAGGAPPLHF. For the CDR3, the DNA is TGTGCCAGCAGTTTATCGTGGGCAGGGGGCGCTCCACCCCTCCACTTT.